The 30 T cell receptor beta chains below all came from one sample that was sequenced in a study of OX40 agonist ivuxolimab in advanced cancers. Libraries were constructed by the immunoSEQ multiplex PCR assay. TCRdb's version of the immuneACCESS table is confined to in-frame rearrangements and falls short of the full clone set. An unresolved V gene accounts for under half of the shortfall where checked; the remainder is of unknown origin. The sample records 50,000 or so clones, roughly 88% of which are singletons. The ten top clones hold more than 3% of the sample. The sequencing here drew on CD4+ or CD8+ T cells sorted from blood, taken in a trial of the OX40 agonist ivuxolimab. The receptors shown here come from an adult with an advanced solid tumor such as melanoma, head and neck, liver or kidney cancer.

CDR3 bases: TGTGCCAGCGGGGGTAGCACAGATACGCAGTATTTT. Encoded protein: CASGGSTDTQYF. This chain links TRBV6-5 with TRBJ2-3; D may match TRBD1 or TRBD2 (5 bases each). The CDR3 length is 12 residues. The V end lost 8 bases, the J end lost 0 bases, and 6 bases lay between the germline ends. Germline CDR1 MNHEY, CDR2 SVGAGI.

Only a few counts were recorded for this clone. The chain recombines TRBV2 with TRBJ1-1; maybe TRBD1 (6 bases). This CDR3 comprises 15 residues. Trimming shortened V by 4 bases and J by 5 bases, and 17 bases separated the two germline ends. Germline V lookup: CDR1 SNHLY, CDR2 FYNNEI. The CDR3 DNA follows: TGTGCCAGCAGTGGACTGGGGGGCAGCCGGACTGAAGCTTTCTTT. Translated: CASSGLGGSRTEAFF. Full variable domain (missing parts from reference TRBV2 and TRBJ1-1): EPEVTQTPSHQVTQMGQEVILRCVPISNHLYFYWYRQILGQKVEFLVSFYNNEISEKSEIFDDQFSVERPDGSNFTLKIRSTKLEDSAMYFCASSGLGGSRTEAFFGQGTRLTVV.

The chain recombines TRBV5-5 with TRBJ2-2; unclear D gene. The V and J ends lost 0 bases and 5 bases respectively, with 5 bases between them. The CDR3 runs 13 residues. Germline V gene lookup returns CDR1 SGHKS and CDR2 YYEKEE (reference sequence). As DNA, the CDR3 is TGTGCCAGCAGCTTGGCAGATACCGGGGAGCTGTTTTTT. This codes for CASSLADTGELFF.

V usage is TRBV11-2 and J usage is TRBJ2-7; TRBD1 aligns across 7 bases. The CDR3 is made up of 14 amino acids. Losses at the gene ends were 5 bases for V and 3 bases for J; bases not matched to a gene: 7. Germline assignment: CDR1 SGHAT and CDR2 FQNNGV. The CDR3 protein is CASSPRGQRYEQYF. The CDR3 DNA sequence: TGTGCCAGCAGCCCAAGGGGACAGCGCTACGAGCAGTACTTC. Using reference TRBV11-2 and TRBJ2-7 for the parts outside the CDR3, the full variable domain is EAGVAQSPRYKIIEKRQSVAFWCNPISGHATLYWYQQILGQGPKLLIQFQNNGVVDDSQLPKDRFSAERLKGVDSTLKIQPAKLEDSAVYLCASSPRGQRYEQYFGPGTRLTVT.

The table lists this clone with a few counts. The V call is TRBV18, the J call TRBJ2-2; no clear D gene. Trimming took off 1 base at V and 2 bases at J, with 8 bases between the two ends. Germline CDR1 and CDR2: KGHSH and LQKENI. The CDR3 is made up of 15 amino acids. CDR3 residues: CASSPRQENTGELFF. The CDR3 DNA is TGTGCCAGCTCACCACGTCAGGAAAACACCGGGGAGCTGTTTTTT.

V gene TRBV5-6 combines with J gene TRBJ1-2; D is undetermined. This CDR3 comprises 14 residues. CDR1 is SGHDT, CDR2 YYEEEE, per germline. V gave up 0 bases and J gave up 1 base, with 7 bases separating them. The CDR3 region is CASSLGQVNYGYTF. The CDR3, as DNA: TGTGCCAGCAGCTTGGGGCAGGTTAACTATGGCTACACCTTC.

The chain links TRBV18 to TRBJ2-3; D gene unclear. V lost 5 bases and J 6 bases, leaving 9 bases between the germline ends. Germline-derived CDR1 and CDR2 are KGHSH and LQKENI. The CDR3 covers 12 residues. This CDR3 is CASSATADTQYF. Written as DNA, the CDR3 is TGTGCCAGCTCAGCAACGGCGGATACGCAGTATTTT.

The chain couples TRBV7-2 to TRBJ1-6; 8 positions agree with TRBD1. After removal of 5 bases from V and 7 bases from J, the junction contained 7 bases not matched to a gene. From germline, CDR1 is SGHTA and CDR2 FQGNSA. The CDR3 is 15 residues long. CDR3 loop: CASSRRTGYNSPLHF. The CDR3, as DNA: TGTGCCAGCAGCCGAAGGACAGGGTACAATTCACCCCTCCACTTT. Combining the CDR3 with reference TRBV7-2 and TRBJ1-6 gives the whole variable domain GAGVSQSPSNKVTEKGKDVELRCDPISGHTALYWYRQSLGQGLEFLIYFQGNSAPDKSGLPSDRFSAERTGGSVSTLTIQRTQQEDSAVYLCASSRRTGYNSPLHFGNGTRLTVT.

The rearrangement uses TRBV21-1 and TRBJ2-2; TRBD2 is the table's D call, not checked against the DNA. TRBV21-1 is reported as a pseudogene. This CDR3 comprises 19 residues. CDR3: CASSKGGASGSPNTGELFF. The CDR3, as DNA: TGTGCCAGCAGCAAAGGGGGGGCTAGCGGGAGTCCCAACACCGGGGAGCTGTTTTTT.

The J gene is TRBJ1-2, the V gene TRBV4-3; D uncertain. Trimming removed 0 bases at V and 8 bases at J, with 16 bases between. The CDR3 consists of 15 residues. Germline V gene data show CDR1 as LGHNA and CDR2 as YSLEER. The CDR3 DNA sequence: TGCGCCAGCAGCCAAGAGTGGCAGGTGATAAGGGGCTACACCTTC. Translation: CASSQEWQVIRGYTF.

The chain uses TRBV5-1 and TRBJ1-4; D gene ambiguous. Trimming shortened V by 4 bases and J by 5 bases, and 18 bases separated the two germline ends. This CDR3 is built from 16 residues. CDR1 and CDR2 from the germline V gene are SGHRS and YFSETQ. For the CDR3, the DNA is TGCGCCAGCAGCCCTCTCGCGGACGGAAGAAATGAAAAACTGTTTTTT. This encodes CASSPLADGRNEKLFF.

The chain has TRBV6-6 and TRBJ1-1; perhaps TRBD1 as D (5 bases). CDR3 length: 13 residues. CDR1 is MNHNY and CDR2 is SVGAGI in the germline V gene (reference sequence). Trimming left V 6 bases short and J 8 bases short, with 16 bases between. This CDR3 is CASSFADSPEAFF. The CDR3 nucleotides are TGTGCCAGCAGCTTCGCCGACAGTCCCGAAGCTTTCTTT.

This clone was counted a single time. The chain's CDR3 is CASTPQGNTIYF. The CDR3 nucleotides are TGTGCCAGCACCCCCCAGGGAAACACCATATATTTT. V gene TRBV6-6 combines with J gene TRBJ1-3; D not resolved. V was clipped by 7 bases and J by 4 bases, with 8 bases between them. Germline-derived CDR1 and CDR2 are MNHNY and SVGAGI (reference sequence). The CDR3 covers 12 residues.

The chain carries TRBV19 and TRBJ2-1; TRBD2 matches at 9 bases. This CDR3 comprises 17 residues. V lost 2 bases, J lost 4 bases, and 9 bases stayed unmatched. Germline V gene lookup returns CDR1 LNHDA and CDR2 SQIVND (reference sequence). DNA of the CDR3: TGTGCCAGTAGTATAACCCTAGCGGGGACCGAGTACAATGAGCAGTTCTTC. Its translation is CASSITLAGTEYNEQFF.

The rearrangement joins TRBV4-3 to TRBJ2-5, with unresolved D. The CDR3 is made up of 15 amino acids. Germline-derived CDR1 and CDR2 are LGHNA and YSLEER. V was pared by 0 bases and J by 0 bases, with 8 bases between. The CDR3 loop is CASSQEAGDQETQYF. The CDR3 coding sequence is TGCGCCAGCAGCCAAGAGGCAGGCGACCAAGAGACCCAGTACTTC.

The rearrangement joins TRBV2 to TRBJ1-1; TRBD1 agrees at 7 bases. J gave up 1 base and V 2 bases, and 7 bases lay outside the gene matches. The CDR3 spans 16 residues. Germline V gene data show CDR1 as SNHLY and CDR2 as FYNNEI. CDR3 bases: TGTGCCAGCAGTGAATTTCAGGGGGTTGCGAACACTGAAGCTTTCTTT. Translating it yields CASSEFQGVANTEAFF.

The rearrangement joins TRBV7-8 to TRBJ1-2, with D uncertain. Germline V gene data show CDR1 as SGHVS and CDR2 as FQNEAQ. The CDR3 has 17 amino acids. Trimming took off 5 bases at V and 3 bases at J, with 22 bases between the two ends. The CDR3 spells CASSDDLVFRSDYGYTF. The CDR3 coding sequence is TGTGCCAGCAGCGACGATCTTGTATTTCGGTCCGACTATGGCTACACCTTC.

This clone was recorded a few times. The CDR3 loop reads CASSPTVYNEQFF. In nucleotides, the CDR3 is TGTGCCAGCAGTCCGACTGTCTACAATGAGCAGTTCTTC. The J gene is TRBJ2-1, the V gene TRBV6-6; D gene uncertain. This CDR3 contains 13 residues. The V end was cut by 5 bases, the J end by 3 bases, with 8 bases between. Per germline, CDR1 MNHNY and CDR2 SVGAGI (reference sequence).

The chain has TRBV7-3 and TRBJ2-1; D remains ambiguous. The germline gives CDR1 SGHTA, CDR2 FQGTGA. The CDR3 sequence is 15 residues long. V lost 0 bases, J lost 7 bases, and 13 bases lay in between. For the CDR3, the DNA is TGTGCCAGCAGCTTAACGTCGGCTACCTGGAATGAGCAGTTCTTC. Residues: CASSLTSATWNEQFF.

V is TRBV11-3 and J is TRBJ2-2; 13 nucleotides line up with TRBD2. CDR1 is SGHNT and CDR2 is YENEEA in the germline V gene. Trimming removed 5 bases from V and 6 bases from J; junction bases left unmatched: 6. There are 16 residues in the CDR3. CDR3 nucleotides: TGTGCCAGCAGCCCGCGACTAGCGGGAGGTGCCGGGGAGCTGTTTTTT. Its protein is CASSPRLAGGAGELFF.

The chain links TRBV10-3 to TRBJ1-2; 7 positions match TRBD1. The CDR3 totals 12 residues. CDR1 and CDR2 from the germline V gene are ENHRY and SYGVKD. The junction had 3 bases not matched to a gene; V was cut back by 5 bases and J by 6 bases. CDR3 in DNA: TGTGCCATCAGTTTCACAGGGGATGGCTACACCTTC. Amino acid sequence: CAISFTGDGYTF.

The chain carries TRBV19 and TRBJ1-2; the D gene is possibly TRBD1 (6 bases). Germline CDR1 is LNHDA and CDR2 is SQIVND (reference sequence). This CDR3 has 15 residues. Trimming removed 9 bases at V and 0 bases at J, with 17 bases between. Here the CDR3 DNA reads TGTGCCAGCCAAGACCCCGGACAGACTAACTATGGCTACACCTTC. It encodes CASQDPGQTNYGYTF.

The chain combines TRBV19 with TRBJ2-2; tentatively, D is TRBD2 (6 bases). This CDR3 region has 15 residues. Germline V lookup: CDR1 LNHDA, CDR2 SQIVND (reference sequence). Trimming removed 9 bases from V and 1 base from J, with 15 bases in between. CDR3 bases: TGTGCCAGCTCCCAAGAGGGAGGGAACACCGGGGAGCTGTTTTTT. Translated: CASSQEGGNTGELFF.

About this clone itself: This CDR3 is also generated by other DNA sequences in the sample. The J gene is TRBJ2-2, the V gene TRBV5-1, with 10 bases matching TRBD2. Per germline, CDR1 SGHRS and CDR2 YFSETQ. V lost 4 bases to trimming and J lost 6 bases; unmatched junction nucleotides: 6. This CDR3 is 15 amino acids long. The CDR3 sequence: CASSKPGLASGELFF. CDR3 nucleotide sequence: TGCGCCAGCAGCAAACCGGGACTAGCGTCCGGGGAGCTGTTTTTT. Combining the CDR3 with reference TRBV5-1 and TRBJ2-2 gives the whole variable domain KAGVTQTPRYLIKTRGQQVTLSCSPISGHRSVSWYQQTPGQGLQFLFEYFSETQRNKGNFPGRFSGRQFSNSRSEMNVSTLELGDSALYLCASSKPGLASGELFFGEGSRLTVL.

This chain joins TRBV4-3 and TRBJ1-1; weak D call: TRBD1 (5 bases). Germline V gene sequence: CDR1 LGHNA, CDR2 YSLEER. CDR3 length: 14 amino acids. Trimming cost V 4 bases and J 0 bases, with 9 bases left between them. In DNA, the CDR3 is TGCGCCAGCAGCCGGGACGGCTTGAACACTGAAGCTTTCTTT. It encodes CASSRDGLNTEAFF.

The gene calls are TRBV28 and TRBJ2-4, with a possible D match to TRBD1 (5 bases). V was cut by 10 bases and J by 0 bases, with 16 bases left in between. This CDR3 is 15 amino acids long. Looked up from germline, CDR1 is MDHEN and CDR2 is SYDVKM. CDR3 in amino acids: CATQEVGVAKNIQYF. Here the CDR3 DNA reads TGTGCCACCCAAGAAGTAGGGGTAGCCAAAAACATTCAGTACTTC.

The genes are TRBV7-6 and TRBJ2-3, with 12 bases identical to TRBD2. The CDR3 spans 17 residues. The junction had 7 bases not matched to a gene; V was cut back by 5 bases and J by 1 base. Germline V gene sequence: CDR1 SGHVS, CDR2 FNYEAQ. CDR3 nucleotide sequence: TGTGCCAGCAGCCATAGACTAGCGGGAGATGGCACAGATACGCAGTATTTT. Residues: CASSHRLAGDGTDTQYF.

The chain uses TRBV7-9 and TRBJ1-1; D not certain. The CDR3 has 13 residues. Germline values: CDR1 SEHNR, CDR2 FQNEAQ (reference sequence). Trimming pared 6 bases from V and 1 base from J, leaving 9 bases between. The CDR3 reads CASRLQGNTEAFF. In DNA form, the CDR3 reads TGTGCCAGCAGACTCCAAGGGAACACTGAAGCTTTCTTT.

The gene calls are TRBV18 and TRBJ2-7; 10 bases line up with TRBD1. Germline CDR1 and CDR2: KGHSH and LQKENI. This CDR3 has 14 residues. The trim removed 5 bases at V and 3 bases at J, leaving 4 bases unmatched. The CDR3 DNA follows: TGTGCCAGCTCAGCCGGGACAGGGGTCTACGAGCAGTACTTC. It translates to CASSAGTGVYEQYF.

The J gene is TRBJ2-7, the V gene TRBV7-9, with TRBD2 matching over 8 bases. This CDR3 contains 13 residues. The V segment lost 3 bases and the J segment 5 bases; nucleotides outside the gene matches: 3. In germline, CDR1 is SEHNR, CDR2 FQNEAQ (reference sequence). This CDR3 is CASSLSGSHEQYF. In DNA, the CDR3 is TGTGCCAGCAGCTTGAGCGGGAGCCACGAGCAGTACTTC.